This T cell receptor beta chain was documented in a study of cytomegalovirus exposure and HLA in healthy donors. Overall study results and limits: Some V segments, including TRBV6-2 and TRBV6-3, were excluded as indistinguishable.

Details on this clone: What it binds is not known.

Primers for the PCR totalled 60 Vbeta and 13 Jbeta. As processed by the authors: An analysis that came later counted 80 million or so unique TCR beta chains, some 11 million shared. Assay: immunoSEQ multiplex PCR; the TCRdb copy retains only in-frame clones and omits some. The DNA gave D and trimming, while V, J and clone size come from that table. This table holds roughly 160,000 clones, 70% to 80% found once. Per germline, CDR1 SGHAT and CDR2 FQNNGV. V trimming: 3 bases; J trimming: 7 bases; junction bases outside the gene matches: 3. The CDR3 extends over 14 amino acids. Sequencing input: PBMCs. This TCR came from a man aged 18 to 30 in good health and CMV-seropositive. The rearrangement uses TRBV11-2 and TRBJ2-1; 10 nucleotides align to TRBD1. This chain's CDR3 is CASSFTGQGNEQFF. The CDR3 region has the DNA TGTGCCAGCAGCTTTACGGGACAGGGGAATGAGCAGTTCTTC.